One TCR beta chain is described in this entry. Its matching antigen is unknown. The ends were cut back, 3 bases at V and 7 bases at J, with 12 bases in the middle. The CDR3 extends over 14 amino acids. Per germline, CDR1 SGHNT and CDR2 YENEEA. This record belongs to a study of regulatory T cells in long-lasting Graves disease. Study-level points and caveats: New patients shared fewer public clonotypes (about 970) than persistent patients did (2,741). The study found TRBV28, TRBJ1-2 and TRBJ2-5 favored in persistent disease.

Time point: newly diagnosed GD, antithyroid drugs for less than 3 months. Making the TCR library involved RNA that had been extracted from PBMCs. As a group, patients came from one endocrinology department in Xi'an, China. Both iRepertoire HTBI primers and Arm-PCR of CDR3 regions were used to build the TCR beta libraries. TCRdb passed the multiplex PCR reads through MiXCR, listing each CDR3 protein once. This table has 400,000 to 500,000 distinct CDR3 sequences, around 16% appearing once. The same data also contributed to another study, on T cells in Graves' hyperthyroidism and ophthalmopathy. That publication notes: Appearing also in blood were most of the thyroid clonotypes expanded above 0.001.

This receptor was taken from a woman aged 40 to 55 with Graves disease. The chain recombines TRBV11-3 with TRBJ2-2, with D uncertain. The source was peripheral blood mononuclear cells (PBMCs), collected at new diagnosis, from a patient treated with antithyroid drugs. The CDR3 DNA reads as TGTGCCAGCAGCTTCGTTGTGGGGAACGGGGAGCTGTTTTTT. Translation gives CASSFVVGNGELFF.